This is a list of T cell receptor beta chains from one sample in a study of CD8+ T cells in alopecia areata. Here immunoSEQ multiplex PCR was the method, and the copy in TCRdb shows in-frame clones only, minus some. The data show over 150,000 clones, about three fifths seen once. The specimen was CD4+ T cells sorted from blood, collected at week 4, from a patient treated with tofacitinib. Source of these receptors: a human donor with alopecia areata. Each CDR3 is given with its conserved first and last residue. D genes are given only for firm matches. Only part of the rows carry a size: once, few, many, or a class if the clone is expanded.

d_call: .; v_call: TRBV7-9; j_call: TRBJ2-3; clone_size: .; cdr3_aa: CALGGSTDTQYF; cdr3_nt: TGTGCCCTCGGTGGTAGCACAGATACGCAGTATTTT
d_call: .; v_call: TRBV7-2; j_call: TRBJ2-5; clone_size: .; cdr3_aa: CASTPGGRQETQYF; cdr3_nt: TGTGCCAGCACCCCTGGGGGGCGGCAAGAGACCCAGTACTTC
d_call: .; v_call: TRBV28; j_call: TRBJ2-7; clone_size: few; cdr3_aa: CASRLDSSYEQYF; cdr3_nt: TGTGCCAGCAGACTTGACAGTTCCTACGAGCAGTACTTC
d_call: .; v_call: TRBV30; j_call: TRBJ1-2; clone_size: .; cdr3_aa: CAWSVRFLDSDYGYTF; cdr3_nt: TGTGCCTGGAGTGTCCGGTTCTTAGACTCCGACTATGGCTACACCTTC
d_call: .; v_call: TRBV2; j_call: TRBJ2-7; clone_size: .; cdr3_aa: CASSDDPGTEQYF; cdr3_nt: TGTGCCAGCAGTGATGACCCAGGGACCGAGCAGTACTTC
d_call: .; v_call: TRBV30; j_call: TRBJ2-1; clone_size: .; cdr3_aa: CASRTGTGWNEQFF; cdr3_nt: TGTGCCTCGCGTACCGGGACGGGGTGGAATGAGCAGTTCTTC
d_call: TRBD1; v_call: TRBV9; j_call: TRBJ1-1; clone_size: .; cdr3_aa: CASSQTGAAEAFF; cdr3_nt: TGTGCCAGCAGCCAAACAGGGGCGGCTGAAGCTTTCTTT
d_call: .; v_call: TRBV7-6; j_call: TRBJ2-5; clone_size: once; cdr3_aa: CASSRDGLQETQYF; cdr3_nt: TGTGCCAGCAGCCGGGACGGCCTCCAAGAGACCCAGTACTTC
d_call: TRBD1; v_call: TRBV4-1; j_call: TRBJ1-1; clone_size: .; cdr3_aa: CASSQGGGGYTTEAFF; cdr3_nt: TGCGCCAGCAGCCAAGGAGGGGGCGGGTACACCACTGAAGCTTTCTTT
d_call: .; v_call: TRBV15; j_call: TRBJ1-5; clone_size: .; cdr3_aa: CATSRGGANQPQHF; cdr3_nt: TGTGCCACCAGCAGAGGGGGGGCAAATCAGCCCCAGCATTTT
d_call: TRBD1; v_call: TRBV29-1; j_call: TRBJ2-7; clone_size: few; cdr3_aa: CSVEKGQGAKQYF; cdr3_nt: TGCAGCGTTGAAAAGGGTCAGGGGGCAAAGCAGTACTTC
d_call: .; v_call: TRBV29-1; j_call: TRBJ1-1; clone_size: few; cdr3_aa: CSVTGPPLNTEAFF; cdr3_nt: TGCAGCGTGACCGGGCCCCCCTTGAACACTGAAGCTTTCTTT
d_call: .; v_call: TRBV4-1; j_call: TRBJ1-6; clone_size: .; cdr3_aa: CASSHGLQVNSPLHF; cdr3_nt: TGCGCCAGCAGCCACGGTCTACAGGTCAATTCACCCCTCCACTTT
d_call: TRBD1; v_call: TRBV2; j_call: TRBJ1-2; clone_size: .; cdr3_aa: CASSRTGRSSYGYTF; cdr3_nt: TGTGCCAGCAGCCGGACAGGAAGGAGTTCCTATGGCTACACCTTC
d_call: .; v_call: TRBV5-6; j_call: TRBJ1-2; clone_size: .; cdr3_aa: CASSPHGRGGYTF; cdr3_nt: TGTGCCAGCAGCCCTCACGGACGCGGAGGCTACACCTTC
d_call: .; v_call: TRBV29-1; j_call: TRBJ1-2; clone_size: few; cdr3_aa: CSVDTIGGGDGYTF; cdr3_nt: TGCAGCGTTGATACGATTGGTGGAGGGGATGGCTACACCTTC
d_call: TRBD1; v_call: TRBV27; j_call: TRBJ2-7; clone_size: .; cdr3_aa: CASRTLPGTGGYEQYF; cdr3_nt: TGTGCCAGCCGAACCTTACCCGGGACAGGGGGCTACGAGCAGTACTTC
d_call: .; v_call: TRBV10-3; j_call: TRBJ2-1; clone_size: few; cdr3_aa: CAISERQDHNEQFF; cdr3_nt: TGTGCCATCAGTGAGCGACAGGACCACAATGAGCAGTTCTTC
d_call: TRBD1; v_call: TRBV6-1; j_call: TRBJ1-1; clone_size: few; cdr3_aa: CASSGPGQGIGNTEAFF; cdr3_nt: TGTGCCAGCAGTGGACCGGGACAGGGTATAGGGAACACTGAAGCTTTCTTT
d_call: TRBD1; v_call: TRBV4-1; j_call: TRBJ1-5; clone_size: .; cdr3_aa: CASSQVGTGGQNQPQHF; cdr3_nt: TGCGCCAGCAGCCAAGTGGGGACAGGGGGCCAGAATCAGCCCCAGCATTTT
d_call: .; v_call: TRBV10-3; j_call: TRBJ2-2; clone_size: .; cdr3_aa: CAISGVVDGELFF; cdr3_nt: TGTGCCATCAGTGGGGTCGTCGACGGGGAGCTGTTTTTT
d_call: TRBD1; v_call: TRBV28; j_call: TRBJ1-1; clone_size: few; cdr3_aa: CASSPRQGNTEAFF; cdr3_nt: TGTGCCAGCAGCCCTAGACAGGGAAACACTGAAGCTTTCTTT
d_call: .; v_call: TRBV2; j_call: TRBJ1-2; clone_size: .; cdr3_aa: CATSGYTF; cdr3_nt: TGTGCCACTAGTGGCTACACCTTC
d_call: .; v_call: TRBV9; j_call: TRBJ1-1; clone_size: .; cdr3_aa: CASSPQRTEAFF; cdr3_nt: TGTGCCAGCAGCCCACAAAGGACTGAAGCTTTCTTT
d_call: TRBD1; v_call: TRBV7-9; j_call: TRBJ1-1; clone_size: .; cdr3_aa: CASSLGGQIEAFF; cdr3_nt: TGTGCCAGCAGCTTAGGGGGACAGATTGAAGCTTTCTTT
d_call: .; v_call: TRBV11-2; j_call: TRBJ2-1; clone_size: few; cdr3_aa: CASSLAGYNEQFF; cdr3_nt: TGTGCCAGCAGCTTAGCAGGGTACAATGAGCAGTTCTTC
d_call: .; v_call: TRBV29-1; j_call: TRBJ2-7; clone_size: .; cdr3_aa: CSVEDQAAGEYF; cdr3_nt: TGCAGCGTTGAAGATCAGGCGGCAGGGGAGTACTTC
d_call: TRBD2; v_call: TRBV4-2; j_call: TRBJ2-2; clone_size: .; cdr3_aa: CASSQDGGANTGELFF; cdr3_nt: TGTGCCAGCAGCCAAGATGGGGGGGCGAACACCGGGGAGCTGTTTTTT
d_call: .; v_call: TRBV15; j_call: TRBJ1-5; clone_size: .; cdr3_aa: CATSRDGNFGRERDQPQHF; cdr3_nt: TGTGCCACCAGCAGAGACGGAAATTTTGGGAGGGAGAGGGATCAGCCCCAGCATTTT
d_call: .; v_call: TRBV25-1; j_call: TRBJ1-1; clone_size: .; cdr3_aa: CASSAATGGTEAFF; cdr3_nt: TGTGCCAGCAGTGCTGCAACAGGAGGCACTGAAGCTTTCTTT
d_call: TRBD1; v_call: TRBV5-6; j_call: TRBJ2-5; clone_size: .; cdr3_aa: CASSYEWTGVEETQYF; cdr3_nt: TGTGCCAGCAGTTATGAGTGGACAGGGGTGGAAGAGACCCAGTACTTC
d_call: TRBD1; v_call: TRBV28; j_call: TRBJ2-3; clone_size: few; cdr3_aa: CASSISDRGTQYF; cdr3_nt: TGTGCCAGCAGTATCTCAGACAGGGGTACGCAGTATTTT
d_call: TRBD2; v_call: TRBV5-6; j_call: TRBJ2-1; clone_size: .; cdr3_aa: CASSFRDYHNEQFF; cdr3_nt: TGTGCCAGCAGCTTCCGGGACTATCACAATGAGCAGTTCTTC